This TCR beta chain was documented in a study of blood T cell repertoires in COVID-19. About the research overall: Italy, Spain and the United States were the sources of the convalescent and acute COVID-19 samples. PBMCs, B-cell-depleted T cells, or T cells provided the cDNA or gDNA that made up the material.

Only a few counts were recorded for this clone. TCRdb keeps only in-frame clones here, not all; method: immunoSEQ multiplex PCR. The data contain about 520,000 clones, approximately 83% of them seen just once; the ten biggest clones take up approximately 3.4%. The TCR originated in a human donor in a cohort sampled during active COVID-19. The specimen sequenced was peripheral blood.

Here the CDR3 DNA reads TGTGCCAGCTCATTCCGGATAGGACACGATGAAGCTTTCTTT. This sequence encodes CASSFRIGHDEAFF. This chain connects TRBV18 to TRBJ1-1; tentative D call: TRBD1 (5 bases). Germline V gene lookup returns CDR1 KGHSH and CDR2 LQKENI. V was trimmed by 5 bases and J by 7 bases, leaving 17 bases between them. CDR3 length: 14 amino acids.